The 23 T cell receptor beta chains below were found in one sample sequenced in a study of sequential checkpoint blockade in melanoma. Method: immunoSEQ multiplex PCR; TCRdb's copy keeps in-frame clones and lacks some. The repertoire includes some 4,900 clones, around 40% of them detected once, and roughly 7% sits in the top ten. Stated treatment: randomized to nivolumab then ipilimumab (arm A) or the reverse (arm B). This specimen was tumor tissue (inferred from file names), taken from a patient given nivolumab and ipilimumab in sequence. These receptors were taken from a human donor with melanoma.

J is TRBJ1-5 and V is TRBV19; a weak D match, TRBD1 (6 bases). With 7 bases removed from V and 10 bases from J, the gap between germline ends came to 23 bases. The CDR3 has 15 residues. The germline gives CDR1 LNHDA, CDR2 SQIVND (reference sequence). CDR3 region: CASNLQTGTNLPQHF. The CDR3 DNA reads as TGTGCCAGTAATCTCCAAACAGGGACCAATCTTCCCCAGCATTTT. The full variable domain, with the rest looked up from reference TRBV19 and TRBJ1-5, is DGGITQSPKYLFRKEGQNVTLSCEQNLNHDAMYWYRQDPGQGLRLIYYSQIVNDFQKGDIAEGYSVSREKKESFPLTVTSAQKNPTAFYLCASNLQTGTNLPQHFGDGTRLSIL.

This clone was counted a few times. This chain uses TRBV19 with TRBJ1-4, with 12 bases fitting TRBD1. Germline V CDR1 and CDR2: LNHDA, SQIVND (reference sequence). The J segment lost 5 bases and the V segment lost 5 bases, leaving 6 bases of the junction unmatched. This CDR3 has 16 amino acids. The CDR3 spells CASSPYGTGGNEKLFF. CDR3 in DNA: TGTGCCAGTAGTCCGTACGGGACAGGGGGCAATGAAAAACTGTTTTTT.

V is TRBV18 and J is TRBJ1-1; D gene unclear. The length of the CDR3 is 15 residues. Germline loops: CDR1 KGHSH, CDR2 LQKENI. V dropped 8 bases and J dropped 1 base, with 17 bases sitting between them. The CDR3 sequence: CASTTSGRSNTEAFF. The CDR3 DNA follows: TGTGCCAGCACCACCTCGGGTCGGTCGAACACTGAAGCTTTCTTT.

The sample holds a few counts of this clone. V gene TRBV28 combines with J gene TRBJ2-5; D perhaps matches TRBD2 (5 bases). V was cut by 6 bases and J by 2 bases, with 16 bases left in between. CDR1 and CDR2 from the germline V gene are MDHEN and SYDVKM. The CDR3 sequence is 15 residues long. In nucleotides, the CDR3 is TGTGCCAGCAGGGGAGCCTTGGTTTTTCAAGAGACCCAGTACTTC. Translation gives CASRGALVFQETQYF.

The chain recombines TRBV19 with TRBJ2-7; 7 nucleotides line up with TRBD2. The CDR3 has 16 amino acids. The junction had 11 bases not matched to a gene; V was cut back by 6 bases and J by 0 bases. From germline, CDR1 is LNHDA and CDR2 SQIVND (reference sequence). The DNA for the CDR3 is TGTGCCAGTAGCCCCAGACGGGACTACACCTCCTACGAGCAGTACTTC. This codes for CASSPRRDYTSYEQYF.

This clone was seen only a few times. This chain connects TRBV28 to TRBJ2-7, with 9 bases that match TRBD1. This CDR3 contains 16 residues. Germline lookup yields CDR1 MDHEN and CDR2 SYDVKM. Losses at the gene ends were 2 bases for V and 3 bases for J; bases not matched to a gene: 8. The CDR3 sequence is CASSLATGTGIYEQYF. DNA for the CDR3: TGTGCCAGCAGTTTAGCCACCGGGACAGGGATCTACGAGCAGTACTTC.

CDR3 coding DNA: TGCAGCGTTGAAGACCCCCGGGGGGGGCCGGGTGAAAAACTGTTTTTT. Translated, it gives CSVEDPRGGPGEKLFF. The chain employs TRBV29-1 and TRBJ1-4; D is possibly TRBD1 (6 bases). This CDR3 contains 16 residues. Trimming took off 0 bases at V and 7 bases at J, with 18 bases between the two ends. CDR1 SQVTM and CDR2 ANQGSEA come from the germline V gene.

The V call is TRBV19, the J call TRBJ1-1; D unclear. This CDR3 is 14 amino acids long. CDR1 LNHDA and CDR2 SQIVND come from the germline V gene (reference sequence). Trimming took off 5 bases at V and 2 bases at J, with 12 bases between the two ends. The CDR3 is CASSPKAANTEAFF. CDR3 sequence (DNA): TGTGCCAGTAGTCCTAAGGCAGCCAACACTGAAGCTTTCTTT.

V and J are TRBV5-1 and TRBJ2-1; maybe TRBD1 (6 bases). Per germline, CDR1 SGHRS and CDR2 YFSETQ. The length of the CDR3 is 14 residues. Trimming stripped 3 bases from V and 6 bases from J, with 13 bases between. In DNA form, the CDR3 reads TGCGCCAGCAGCTCAAACGGACAGACCAATGAGCAGTTCTTC. Translation: CASSSNGQTNEQFF.

This clone occurred a few times. The chain combines TRBV28 with TRBJ2-5; 9 nucleotides line up with TRBD1. Germline lookup yields CDR1 MDHEN and CDR2 SYDVKM. This CDR3 is 15 amino acids long. V was pared by 3 bases and J by 4 bases, with 6 bases of the junction left unmatched. The CDR3, as DNA: TGTGCCAGCAGTTTCCTAGGGACAGGGACAGAGACCCAGTACTTC. Its protein product is CASSFLGTGTETQYF.

The V and J genes are TRBV15 and TRBJ2-3, with TRBD1 matching over 10 bases. Germline CDR1 LNHNV, CDR2 YYDKDF (reference sequence). This CDR3 is built from 17 residues. Trimming took 0 bases from V and 4 from J; bases not matched to a gene: 7. CDR3 sequence reads: CATSRDLAGQGADTQYF. The CDR3 DNA reads as TGTGCCACCAGCAGAGACCTGGCAGGACAGGGGGCAGATACGCAGTATTTT.

The chain combines TRBV29-1 with TRBJ2-2; D not resolved. From germline, CDR1 is SQVTM and CDR2 ANQGSEA. CDR3 size: 13 residues. V was trimmed by 6 bases and J by 5 bases, leaving 13 bases between them. The CDR3 loop reads CSVEAARTGELFF. The DNA for the CDR3 is TGCAGCGTAGAGGCCGCAAGGACCGGGGAGCTGTTTTTT.

The V gene is TRBV30, the J gene TRBJ1-4; 9 nucleotides agree with TRBD1. V shed 3 bases, J shed 3 bases, and the junction held 2 bases outside the gene matches. Germline V gives CDR1 GTSNPN, CDR2 SVGIG (reference sequence). The CDR3 has 14 amino acids. The CDR3 reads CAWRDRGSNEKLFF. The CDR3 region has the DNA TGTGCCTGGAGGGACAGGGGATCTAATGAAAAACTGTTTTTT.

The chain joins TRBV28 to TRBJ1-3; TRBD1 aligns across 12 bases. Trimming took 6 bases from V and 2 from J; bases not matched to a gene: 2. The CDR3 consists of 15 residues. Germline V gene lookup returns CDR1 MDHEN and CDR2 SYDVKM. CDR3 sequence (DNA): TGTGCCAGCAGGGGACAGGGGGCCACTGGAAACACCATATATTTT. Amino acids: CASRGQGATGNTIYF.

The chain is built from TRBV6-1 and TRBJ1-4; D uncertain. This CDR3 has 17 amino acids. Germline V lookup: CDR1 MNHNS, CDR2 SASEGT. Trimming took off 1 base at V and 2 bases at J, with 14 bases between the two ends. For the CDR3, the DNA is TGTGCCAGCAGTGAAGAGGGAGTCTGGGTCACTAATGAAAAACTGTTTTTT. The encoded protein is CASSEEGVWVTNEKLFF.

The chain has TRBV19 and TRBJ2-1, with D tentatively TRBD2 (5 bases). The CDR3 loop spans 13 amino acids. Trimming stripped 5 bases from V and 4 bases from J, with 9 bases between. Germline V CDR1 and CDR2: LNHDA, SQIVND (reference sequence). The chain's CDR3 is CASSPRGYNEQFF. In DNA form, the CDR3 reads TGTGCCAGTAGTCCACGGGGATACAATGAGCAGTTCTTC.

The chain recombines TRBV11-3 with TRBJ2-7, with 8 positions matching TRBD2. V dropped 5 bases and J dropped 3; count of bases not matched to a gene: 6. Germline loops: CDR1 SGHNT, CDR2 YENEEA. The CDR3 has 14 amino acids. Here the CDR3 reads CASSREGGGYEQYF. In nucleotides, the CDR3 is TGTGCCAGCAGCCGGGAGGGGGGCGGCTACGAGCAGTACTTC.

The genes are TRBV6-8 and TRBJ2-1; no clear D. Germline V gene data show CDR1 as MNHGY and CDR2 as SAAAGT. V was pared by 0 bases and J by 9 bases, with 9 bases between. The CDR3 spans 13 residues. Here the CDR3 DNA reads TGTGCCAGCAGTTACTCGAATTTGGGTGAGCAGTTCTTC. Amino acids: CASSYSNLGEQFF.

A few counts support this clone. The rearrangement joins TRBV10-2 to TRBJ2-1; possible D gene TRBD2, 5 bases. Trimming took off 3 bases at V and 2 bases at J, with 11 bases between the two ends. The CDR3 has 15 residues. The germline gives CDR1 WSHSY, CDR2 SAAADI. CDR3 nucleotides: TGCGCCAGCAGTGAAAGAGAGGGTACCTACAATGAGCAGTTCTTC. It codes for CASSEREGTYNEQFF.

In this sample, this clone turned up a few times. The rearrangement uses TRBV6-8 and TRBJ2-3; the match to TRBD2 covers 10 bases. This CDR3 has 15 amino acids. V shed 5 bases, J shed 4 bases, and the junction held 6 bases outside the gene matches. The germline V gene encodes CDR1 MNHGY and CDR2 SAAAGT. The CDR3 here is CASSTQAGGADTQYF. The DNA for the CDR3 is TGTGCCAGCAGTACTCAAGCGGGAGGGGCAGATACGCAGTATTTT.

The sample holds a few counts of this clone. The J gene is TRBJ2-3, the V gene TRBV10-3; perhaps TRBD2 as D (5 bases). This CDR3 is 17 amino acids long. CDR1 is ENHRY, CDR2 SYGVKD, per germline. Trimming took 0 bases from V and 0 from J, leaving 13 bases between them. The CDR3 loop is CAISESPSGSSTDTQYF. CDR3 coding DNA: TGTGCCATCAGTGAGTCTCCGAGCGGCTCTAGCACAGATACGCAGTATTTT.

V and J are TRBV7-1 and TRBJ2-1, with 10 bases aligning to TRBD2. TRBV7-1 is an ORF, and what it does is uncertain. Trimming removed 6 bases from V and 8 bases from J; junction bases left unmatched: 13. CDR3 length: 16 residues. As DNA, the CDR3 is TGTGCCAGCAGTTACCAACCGACTAGCGGGCTGGATGAGCAGTTCTTC. Protein product: CASSYQPTSGLDEQFF.

This clone was seen a few times. This chain links TRBV5-1 with TRBJ2-4; TRBD2 aligns across 11 bases. V gave up 4 bases and J gave up 0 bases; unmatched junction bases: 9. CDR3 length: 18 amino acids. The germline gives CDR1 SGHRS, CDR2 YFSETQ. CDR3 region: CASSEGTSGSLAKNIQYF. The DNA of the CDR3 is TGCGCCAGCAGCGAAGGGACTAGCGGATCGCTAGCCAAAAACATTCAGTACTTC.